The T cell receptor beta chain described here comes from a study of blood T cell repertoires in COVID-19. The repertoire was sequenced with immunoSEQ multiplex PCR; TCRdb's copy has only in-frame clones and lacks some. The sample yields 360,000 or so clones, more than 70% seen once. Germline loops: CDR1 SGHAT, CDR2 FQNNGV. The V gene end was trimmed by 5 bases and the J gene end by 5 bases; junction bases not matched to a gene: 20. CDR3 size: 18 residues. This clonotype originated in a woman younger than 45 who had been exposed to COVID-19. Sequenced: PBMCs or T cells enriched from blood (not recorded which). The chain links TRBV11-2 to TRBJ2-7; TRBD2 matches 8 bases. For the CDR3, the DNA is TGTGCCAGCAGCCCGATTATACTCTTAGCGGGACTTCGCAACGAGCAGTACTTC. This translates into CASSPIILLAGLRNEQYF.